This T cell receptor beta chain derives from a study of shared clonotypes between healthy human individuals. Study context: The cohort had two women and a few men, ages 18 to 49. The plates for each donor numbered three CD4 naive, three CD4 memory, two CD8 naive and one CD8 memory.

Germline assignment: CDR1 SGDLS and CDR2 YYNGEE. This CDR3 contains 14 residues. V was pared by 0 bases and J by 1 base, with 7 bases between. Donors comprised healthy HIV-negative adults lacking recent acute infections or vaccinations. With regard to this clone: Other DNA sequences in the sample encode the same CDR3.

Repertoires were generated with immunoSEQ multiplex PCR, while TCRdb's copy carries only in-frame clones and drops some. Of about 1 million clones in the sample, around 74% are singletons; the top ten hold 1.4% to 1.5%. The V and J genes are TRBV9 and TRBJ2-5, with D unclear. Sequencing input: memory CD4+ T cells sorted from blood. The subset was: CD45RA-negative fraction. The sequence was obtained from a man between 18 and 35 years old in good health. Written as DNA, the CDR3 is TGTGCCAGCAGCGTAGGTTCCAGCCAAGAGACCCAGTACTTC. It translates to CASSVGSSQETQYF.